The clone carrying this T cell receptor (beta chain) was seen repeatedly, ten times or more. Antigen unknown. The sample originates from a study of blood T cells in healthy people across ages. CDR1 is DFQATT, CDR2 SNEGSKA, per germline (reference sequence). Losses at the gene ends were 3 bases for V and 3 bases for J; bases not matched to a gene: 7. This CDR3 comprises 15 residues. Findings of the study overall: A strong correlation was seen between TCR beta diversity and naive T cell percentage. Leaving the PBMCs unsorted stopped any conclusive comparison of naive versus antigen-experienced cells. Significant beta diversity loss was already apparent by age roughly 40, declining roughly linearly. The diversity estimates, figures obtained from one million T cells, were considered underestimates.

Through a sample-barcoded 5' primer and a J-beta primer mix, a second PCR was run for roughly 6 to 11 cycles. TCRdb called the 5' RACE reads again in MiXCR, with one record for every CDR3 protein. In the table there are 850,000 to 1,100,000 distinct CDR3 sequences, approximately 38% of which are singletons. The receptor's source is a man aged 18 to 30 in good health. The rearrangement uses TRBV20-1 and TRBJ2-5; TRBD2 aligns across 10 bases. Sequencing input: blood. CDR3 coding DNA: TGCAGTGCTAGTCGAGCGGGGGGGTTGAAAGAGACCCAGTACTTC. Protein product: CSASRAGGLKETQYF.